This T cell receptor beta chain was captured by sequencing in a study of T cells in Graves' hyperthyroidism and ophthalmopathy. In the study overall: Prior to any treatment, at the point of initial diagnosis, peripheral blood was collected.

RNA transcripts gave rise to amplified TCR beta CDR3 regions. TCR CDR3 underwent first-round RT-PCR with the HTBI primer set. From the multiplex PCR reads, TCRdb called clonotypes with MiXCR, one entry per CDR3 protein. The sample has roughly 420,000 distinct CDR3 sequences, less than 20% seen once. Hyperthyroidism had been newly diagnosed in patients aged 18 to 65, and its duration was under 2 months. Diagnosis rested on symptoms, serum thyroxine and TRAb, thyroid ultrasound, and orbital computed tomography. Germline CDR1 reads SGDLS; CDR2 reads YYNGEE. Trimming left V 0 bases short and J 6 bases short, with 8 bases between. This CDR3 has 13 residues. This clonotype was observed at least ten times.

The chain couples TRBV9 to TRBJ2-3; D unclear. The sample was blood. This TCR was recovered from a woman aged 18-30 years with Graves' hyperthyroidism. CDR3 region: CASSVASWDTQYF. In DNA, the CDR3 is TGTGCCAGCAGCGTAGCCTCGTGGGATACGCAGTATTTT.